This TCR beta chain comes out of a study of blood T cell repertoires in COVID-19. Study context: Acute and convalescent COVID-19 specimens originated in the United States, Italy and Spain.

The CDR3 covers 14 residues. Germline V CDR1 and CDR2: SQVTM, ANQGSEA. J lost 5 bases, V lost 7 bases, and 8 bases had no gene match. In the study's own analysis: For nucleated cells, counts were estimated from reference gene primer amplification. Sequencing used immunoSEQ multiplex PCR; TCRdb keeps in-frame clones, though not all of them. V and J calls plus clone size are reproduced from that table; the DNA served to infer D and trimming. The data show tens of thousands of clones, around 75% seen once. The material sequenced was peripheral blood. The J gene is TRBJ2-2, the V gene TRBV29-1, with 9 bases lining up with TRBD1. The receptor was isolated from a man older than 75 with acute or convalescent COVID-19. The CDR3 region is CSALGQGGTGELFF. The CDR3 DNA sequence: TGCAGCGCCCTGGGACAGGGAGGGACCGGGGAGCTGTTTTTT.